This TCR beta chain was retrieved from a study of immune cell composition in non-small cell lung cancer. Normal lung was taken at the farthest possible site, at least 3 cm from tumour. Study-wide results and limits: Roughly 75% of squamous and about 31% of adenocarcinoma cases had tumour-associated clones >0.5%. Smoking pack-years did not significantly correlate with tumour TCR-beta clonality.

Assay used: immunoSEQ multiplex PCR; TCRdb lists only in-frame clones, some missing. This sample has under 4,000 clones, with over 65% found just once. By sample share, this clone is medium-sized. Its antigen is as yet unknown. V was trimmed by 3 bases and J by 6 bases, leaving 13 bases between them. CDR1 is LNHDA and CDR2 is SQIVND in the germline V gene (reference sequence). The CDR3 covers 14 residues. The material sequenced was non-adjacent lung tissue. This chain joins TRBV19 and TRBJ2-3, with TRBD2 as a possible D gene (6 bases). The TCR sequence derives from a human donor with non-small cell lung cancer. The donor label of this sample is uncertain. CDR3 bases: TGTGCCAGTAGTATTGCCGGGAGTGAGGATACGCAGTATTTT. Encoded protein: CASSIAGSEDTQYF.